What follows are 5 T cell receptor beta chains derived from one specimen sequenced in a study of blood T cell repertoires in COVID-19. Only in-frame clones appear in the TCRdb table, and some are missing; sequencing was by immunoSEQ multiplex PCR. The sample lists about 270,000 clones; approximately 84% were seen once. Material: PBMCs or T cells enriched from blood (not recorded which). These receptor sequences come from a man between 18 and 29 years old who had recovered from COVID-19.

The chain carries TRBV5-4 and TRBJ2-7; the match to TRBD2 covers 11 bases. Germline assignment: CDR1 SGHNT and CDR2 YYREEE (reference sequence). This CDR3 comprises 16 residues. The V segment lost 0 bases and the J segment 0 bases; nucleotides outside the gene matches: 2. CDR3 sequence: CASSLGGTSGSYEQYF. CDR3 coding DNA: TGTGCCAGCAGCTTGGGCGGGACTAGCGGCTCCTACGAGCAGTACTTC.

The V gene is TRBV10-3, the J gene TRBJ2-7; D is perhaps TRBD2 (7 bases). Deletions cut 9 bases from V and 2 bases from J, with 17 bases between. The CDR3 is 14 amino acids. CDR1 and CDR2 from the germline V gene are ENHRY and SYGVKD. CDR3: CAIRGGGETYEQYF. Here the CDR3 DNA reads TGTGCCATTAGGGGGGGCGGGGAGACCTACGAGCAGTACTTC.

This clone was counted only a few times. The V and J genes are TRBV18 and TRBJ1-2; 9 bases agree with TRBD1. Germline assignment: CDR1 KGHSH and CDR2 LQKENI. The CDR3 runs 16 residues. Losses at the gene ends were 1 base for V and 4 bases for J; bases not matched to a gene: 7. The CDR3 nucleotides are TGTGCCAGCTCACCACAGGACAGGGGATCTTCCTATGGCTACACCTTC. It yields the protein CASSPQDRGSSYGYTF.

In its sample, this clone was seen once. This rearrangement joins TRBV28 to TRBJ1-2; D ambiguous. The CDR3 has 12 amino acids. V was clipped by 7 bases and J by 4 bases, with 10 bases between them. Germline V gives CDR1 MDHEN, CDR2 SYDVKM. CDR3 residues: CASTGRIYGYTF. The CDR3 DNA reads TGTGCCAGCACAGGCCGAATCTATGGCTACACCTTC.

The chain employs TRBV7-9 and TRBJ2-7; possible D gene TRBD1, 6 bases. CDR3 length: 12 amino acids. Germline V gives CDR1 SEHNR, CDR2 FQNEAQ (reference sequence). Trimming took 5 bases from V and 7 from J, leaving 12 bases between them. CDR3 region: CASSPQGNEQYF. DNA of the CDR3: TGTGCCAGCAGCCCACAGGGAAATGAGCAGTACTTC.